In this sample, the clone carrying this T cell receptor (beta chain) turned up many times. Antigen: not known. The use of genomic DNA as template underpinned the TCR beta VDJ and CDR3 profiling. From the reads, TCRdb called clonotypes with MiXCR, one entry per CDR3 protein. The sample has about 240,000 distinct CDR3 sequences; around half are singletons. The sample belongs to a study of CD8+CD57+ T cells in acquired aplastic anemia. Overall study context: On average, sorted CD4+ and CD8+ cells gave 3 to 3.5 ug of DNA.

Overall study findings and caveats: Patients were compared with controls for CD8+ Simpson's diversity, and no significant difference emerged. Shared by patients and controls, 25 to 30 CD8+ CDR3s were abundant in patients.

It was patients with CD8+CD57+ cell expansion by flow cytometry who were chosen for sequencing. Each patient had severe acquired aplastic anemia. Trimming cost V 2 bases and J 0 bases; bases outside gene matches: 16. The germline V gene has CDR1 DFQATT and CDR2 SNEGSKA (reference sequence). The CDR3 runs to 18 residues. Sample: sorted CD4+, CD8+, or CD8+CD57+ T cells (not recorded which) from PBMCs. This clonotype was sampled from a human donor with aplastic anemia. The rearrangement joins TRBV20-1 to TRBJ2-7, with TRBD1 identical over 7 bases. As DNA, the CDR3 is TGCAGTGCTAGATATGGACAGGCCCTGCTACGGGGCTCCTACGAGCAGTACTTC. Translated: CSARYGQALLRGSYEQYF.